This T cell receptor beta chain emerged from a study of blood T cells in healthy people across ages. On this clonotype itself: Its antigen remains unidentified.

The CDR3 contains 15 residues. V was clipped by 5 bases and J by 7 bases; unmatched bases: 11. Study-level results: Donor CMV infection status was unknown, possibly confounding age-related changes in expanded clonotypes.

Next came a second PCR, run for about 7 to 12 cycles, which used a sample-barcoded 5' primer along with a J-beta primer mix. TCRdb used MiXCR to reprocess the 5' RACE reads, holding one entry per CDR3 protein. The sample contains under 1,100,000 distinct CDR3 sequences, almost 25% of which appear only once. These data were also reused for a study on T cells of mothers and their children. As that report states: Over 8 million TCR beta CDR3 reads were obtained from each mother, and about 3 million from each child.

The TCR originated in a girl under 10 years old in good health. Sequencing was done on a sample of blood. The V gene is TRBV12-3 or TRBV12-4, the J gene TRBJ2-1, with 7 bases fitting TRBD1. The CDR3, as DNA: TGTGCCAGCAGTCCGCCGGGACAGAGGGCGAATGAGCAGTTCTTC. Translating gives CASSPPGQRANEQFF.